These 8 T cell receptor beta chains were sequenced from one sample in a study of CD8+ T cells in alopecia areata. Treatment of the sample: oral pan-JAK inhibitor, 5-10 mg twice daily. cDNA prepared by RNA extraction and subsequent reverse transcription served as the template for sequencing. The method was immunoSEQ multiplex PCR; TCRdb's version includes in-frame clones alone and lacks a portion of them. The sample holds about 210,000 clones, less than 65% seen once. The material sequenced was CD4+ T cells sorted from blood, taken at week 4, from a patient treated with tofacitinib. The receptors stem from a human donor with alopecia areata.

The chain has TRBV5-4 and TRBJ1-2; D uncertain. CDR1 SGHNT and CDR2 YYREEE come from the germline V gene (reference sequence). The germline V and J ends were trimmed by 2 bases and 4 bases, with 12 bases remaining between them. The CDR3 extends over 14 amino acids. This CDR3 reads CASSFIAGPYGYTF. The CDR3 DNA follows: TGTGCCAGCAGCTTCATAGCAGGTCCCTATGGCTACACCTTC.

The rearrangement joins TRBV27 to TRBJ2-7; TRBD1 matches 8 bases. Per the germline V gene, CDR1 is MNHEY and CDR2 is SMNVEV (reference sequence). V gave up 5 bases and J gave up 2 bases; unmatched junction bases: 2. The CDR3 is 13 residues long. CDR3 bases: TGTGCCAGCAGTCCCAGGGGGCCCTACGAGCAGTACTTC. Translation gives CASSPRGPYEQYF.

This sequence joins TRBV4-1 and TRBJ2-1; D gene ambiguous. CDR3 length equals 14 residues. V was trimmed by 0 bases and J by 6 bases, leaving 9 bases between them. Germline V gene data show CDR1 as MGHRA and CDR2 as YSYEKL. For the CDR3, the DNA is TGCGCCAGCAGCCAAGAACCTAGGGTCAATGAGCAGTTCTTC. This codes for CASSQEPRVNEQFF.

V gene TRBV5-1 combines with J gene TRBJ2-2; 14 nucleotides agree with TRBD2. The CDR3 has 15 amino acids. Unmatched junction bases numbered 3, after V lost 4 bases and J lost 7 bases. Per germline, CDR1 SGHRS and CDR2 YFSETQ. CDR3 amino acids: CASSGGTSGGGELFF. Here the CDR3 DNA reads TGCGCCAGCAGCGGAGGGACTAGCGGGGGCGGGGAGCTGTTTTTT. Complete variable domain (other parts from reference TRBV5-1 and TRBJ2-2): KAGVTQTPRYLIKTRGQQVTLSCSPISGHRSVSWYQQTPGQGLQFLFEYFSETQRNKGNFPGRFSGRQFSNSRSEMNVSTLELGDSALYLCASSGGTSGGGELFFGEGSRLTVL.

Only a few counts were recorded for this clone. The chain is built from TRBV4-2 and TRBJ2-7; D is uncertain. CDR3 length: 15 residues. Germline V gene data show CDR1 as LGHNA and CDR2 as YNFKEQ. V was clipped by 0 bases and J by 0 bases, with 9 bases between them. The CDR3 region is CASSQDGHSSYEQYF. The CDR3 nucleotides are TGTGCCAGCAGCCAAGATGGTCACAGCTCCTACGAGCAGTACTTC.

The CDR3 bases are TGCGCCAGCAAGAGGTGGACCTCTAGCACAGATACGCAGTATTTT. As protein: CASKRWTSSTDTQYF. The chain uses TRBV5-1 and TRBJ2-3; D uncertain. The CDR3 consists of 15 residues. CDR1 is SGHRS, CDR2 YFSETQ, per germline. The V end was cut by 6 bases, the J end by 0 bases, with 14 bases between.

The rearrangement uses TRBV5-6 and TRBJ1-1, with D hard to call. The CDR3 runs to 14 residues. Per germline, CDR1 SGHDT and CDR2 YYEEEE. V gave up 5 bases and J gave up 7 bases, with 18 bases separating them. In DNA form, the CDR3 reads TGTGCCAGCAGTTGGGTCACAGCGGAGGGTGAAGCTTTCTTT. This gives the protein CASSWVTAEGEAFF.

The chain joins TRBV5-6 to TRBJ1-2; D is uncertain. Germline lookup yields CDR1 SGHDT and CDR2 YYEEEE. The CDR3 extends over 11 amino acids. The V end was cut by 8 bases, the J end by 6 bases, with 11 bases between. DNA of the CDR3: TGTGCCAGGGATGGAGGGAATGGCTACACCTTC. Translation: CARDGGNGYTF.